This TCR beta chain was retrieved from a study of cytomegalovirus exposure and HLA in healthy donors. General study findings and limits: In a later analysis, V- and J-gene trimming of beta chains associated with a DCLRE1C missense variant, replicated independently. Productive rates of about 87% or about 30% were seen for most TCR beta V segments in an earlier analysis. Later on, an analysis tied 15,000 to 20,000 TCR beta sequences to HLA alleles at 0.05 false discovery rate.

CDR1 and CDR2 from the germline V gene are SGDLS and YYNGEE. The CDR3 is 14 amino acids. Trimming removed 0 bases from V and 2 bases from J; junction bases left unmatched: 2. As for this clone: Antigen unknown.

The primer mix had 60 Vbeta and 13 Jbeta primers. Produced via immunoSEQ multiplex PCR; TCRdb's table is partial and in-frame only. The sample lists 150,000 or so clones; around 70% were seen once. The source of this sequence is a male donor in good health and CMV-seronegative. The sample consisted of PBMCs. This sequence joins TRBV9 and TRBJ2-7, with TRBD2 matching over 7 bases. The CDR3 protein is CASSVGGSAYEQYF. The CDR3 nucleotides are TGTGCCAGCAGCGTAGGCGGGAGTGCCTACGAGCAGTACTTC.